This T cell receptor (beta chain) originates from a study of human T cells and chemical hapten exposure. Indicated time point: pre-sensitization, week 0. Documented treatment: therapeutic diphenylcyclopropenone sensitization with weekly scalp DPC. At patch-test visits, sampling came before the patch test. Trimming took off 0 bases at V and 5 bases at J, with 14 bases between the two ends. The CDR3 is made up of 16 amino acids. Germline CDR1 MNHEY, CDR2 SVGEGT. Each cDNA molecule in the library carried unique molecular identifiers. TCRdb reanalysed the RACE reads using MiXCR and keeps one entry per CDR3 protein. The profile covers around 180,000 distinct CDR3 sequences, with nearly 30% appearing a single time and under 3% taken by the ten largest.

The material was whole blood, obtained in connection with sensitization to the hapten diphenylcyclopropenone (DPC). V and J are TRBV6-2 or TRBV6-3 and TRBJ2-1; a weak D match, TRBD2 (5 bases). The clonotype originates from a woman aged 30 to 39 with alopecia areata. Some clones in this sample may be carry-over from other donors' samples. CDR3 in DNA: TGTGCCAGCAGTTACTCGGAGGCAGGCGTTAACAATGAGCAGTTCTTC. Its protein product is CASSYSEAGVNNEQFF.